This entry lists 15 T cell receptor beta chains sequenced from one sample in a study of T-cell reconstitution after alpha-beta-depleted transplantation in children. A library of TCRbeta sequences, prepared with unique molecular identifiers, was generated. TCRdb recomputed calls from the PCR reads with MiXCR, one row per CDR3 protein. The profile shows 350,000 to 400,000 distinct CDR3 sequences, roughly 13% of them singletons. The sample was PBMCs, taken from the stem cell graft. The receptors here all came from a human donor who donated a stem cell graft to a child with Fanconi anemia.

This chain connects TRBV15 to TRBJ1-5; no reliable D call. The germline V gene has CDR1 LNHNV and CDR2 YYDKDF (reference sequence). CDR3 length equals 14 residues. Trimming cost V 0 bases and J 6 bases, with 9 bases left between them. For the CDR3, the DNA is TGTGCCACCAGCAGAGATCGGGGTGCTCAGCCCCAGCATTTT. It translates to CATSRDRGAQPQHF.

CDR3 sequence reads: CASSPYANPSTDTQYF. CDR3 DNA: TGCGCCAGCAGCCCGTATGCTAATCCTAGCACAGATACGCAGTATTTT. The chain uses TRBV4-3 and TRBJ2-3; D ambiguous. CDR3 length: 16 residues. Trimming removed 4 bases from V and 0 bases from J, with 14 bases in between. Germline lookup yields CDR1 LGHNA and CDR2 YSLEER.

This clonotype was seen ten or more times. The V call is TRBV27, the J call TRBJ2-2; no firm D call. The V gene lost 6 bases and the J gene lost 0 bases, with 11 bases spanning the gap. The CDR3 runs 15 residues. CDR1 is MNHEY and CDR2 is SMNVEV in the germline V gene (reference sequence). The CDR3 reads CASSARASNTGELFF. The CDR3, as DNA: TGTGCCAGCAGCGCAAGGGCGTCGAACACCGGGGAGCTGTTTTTT.

This clonotype has only a few counts. The chain couples TRBV9 to TRBJ2-2; D gene unclear. The germline V and J ends were trimmed by 0 bases and 0 bases, with 12 bases remaining between them. In germline, CDR1 is SGDLS, CDR2 YYNGEE. The CDR3 runs 17 residues. The DNA for the CDR3 is TGTGCCAGCAGCGTAGCAGGAAGAGCTGCGAACACCGGGGAGCTGTTTTTT. Its protein is CASSVAGRAANTGELFF. Full variable domain (missing parts from reference TRBV9 and TRBJ2-2): DSGVTQTPKHLITATGQRVTLRCSPRSGDLSVYWYQQSLDQGLQFLIQYYNGEERAKGNILERFSAQQFPDLHSELNLSSLELGDSALYFCASSVAGRAANTGELFFGEGSRLTVL.

This clonotype was recorded a few times. The J gene is TRBJ2-1, the V gene TRBV20-1; the match to TRBD2 covers 7 bases. The CDR3 spans 13 residues. The ends lost 0 bases at V and 9 bases at J; junction bases unmatched: 5. CDR1 is DFQATT, CDR2 SNEGSKA, per germline (reference sequence). As DNA, the CDR3 is TGCAGTGCTAGAGATTGGGCGGGGGTTGAGCAGTTCTTC. This translates into CSARDWAGVEQFF.

Concerning this clonotype: This CDR3 is missing its conserved last phenylalanine or tryptophan, likely due to a read error. This chain connects TRBV5-6 to TRBJ1-2; D remains ambiguous. The CDR3 totals 13 residues. Trimming removed 1 base at V and 8 bases at J, with 12 bases between. Germline values: CDR1 SGHDT, CDR2 YYEEEE. CDR3 in amino acids: CASSLPSGGGYTI. CDR3 nucleotides: TGTGCCAGCAGCTTGCCGAGCGGAGGAGGCTACACCATC.

J is TRBJ2-3 and V is TRBV5-4, with a possible D match to TRBD2 (5 bases). Germline CDR1 SGHNT, CDR2 YYREEE (reference sequence). Trimming removed 2 bases from V and 3 bases from J, with 13 bases in between. The CDR3 consists of 15 residues. The DNA of the CDR3 is TGTGCCAGCAGCTTAGGACGGGATCTTACAGATACGCAGTATTTT. This translates into CASSLGRDLTDTQYF. Filled out from reference TRBV5-4 and TRBJ2-3, the complete variable domain reads ETGVTQSPTHLIKTRGQQVTLRCSSQSGHNTVSWYQQALGQGPQFIFQYYREEENGRGNFPPRFSGLQFPNYSSELNVNALELDDSALYLCASSLGRDLTDTQYFGPGTRLTVL.

This clonotype was recorded a few times. A much larger clonotype is one base distant, so this may be a read error. The V and J genes are TRBV12-3 or TRBV12-4 and TRBJ2-2, with D maybe TRBD1 (6 bases). Trimming left V 6 bases short and J 1 base short, with 9 bases between. The CDR3 runs 14 residues. The CDR3 DNA sequence: TGTGCCAGCAGCCAGACAGGGAACACCGGGGAGCTGTTTTTT. Protein: CASSQTGNTGELFF.

This clonotype occurred many times. The J gene is TRBJ1-4, the V gene TRBV29-1, with TRBD1 matching over 7 bases. The ends lost 6 bases at V and 8 bases at J; junction bases unmatched: 3. Germline V gives CDR1 SQVTM, CDR2 ANQGSEA. The CDR3 runs 11 residues. CDR3 residues: CSVEDREKLFF. CDR3 sequence (DNA): TGCAGCGTCGAGGACAGGGAAAAACTGTTTTTT.

V gene TRBV7-8 combines with J gene TRBJ1-1; TRBD1 aligns across 8 bases. The CDR3 sequence is 12 residues long. With V trimmed by 5 bases and J by 8 bases, 4 bases remained unmatched. CDR1 SGHVS and CDR2 FQNEAQ come from the germline V gene. The CDR3 region is CASSIRDREAFF. The CDR3 DNA sequence: TGTGCCAGCAGCATCCGGGACAGGGAAGCTTTCTTT.

This clonotype was seen only a few times. The chain uses TRBV12-3 or TRBV12-4 and TRBJ1-1; TRBD1 is a possible D gene (5 bases). The CDR3 is 13 residues long. Trimming pared 7 bases from V and 11 bases from J, leaving 20 bases between. CDR3 sequence: CASTLRTPLEAFF. CDR3 in DNA: TGTGCCAGCACCCTGCGGACACCCCTGGAGGCTTTCTTT.

The chain joins TRBV25-1 to TRBJ2-3; possibly TRBD2 for D (5 bases). Germline CDR1 is MGHDK and CDR2 is SYGVNS. Trimming pared 4 bases from V and 0 bases from J, leaving 14 bases between. The CDR3 loop spans 16 amino acids. This chain's CDR3 is CASSVGRTLSTDTQYF. As DNA, the CDR3 is TGTGCCAGCAGTGTCGGACGGACTCTTAGCACAGATACGCAGTATTTT.

The chain joins TRBV20-1 to TRBJ2-2; D gene ambiguous. Germline V gene sequence: CDR1 DFQATT, CDR2 SNEGSKA (reference sequence). Trimming pared 4 bases from V and 2 bases from J, leaving 14 bases between. The CDR3 has 15 residues. The CDR3 sequence: CSAKAYGFNTGELFF. As DNA, the CDR3 is TGCAGTGCTAAGGCCTATGGGTTTAACACCGGGGAGCTGTTTTTT.

This clonotype is medium-sized by share. This chain joins TRBV7-9 and TRBJ1-1, with TRBD1 as a possible D gene (5 bases). Trimming cost V 5 bases and J 1 base, with 14 bases left between them. Germline lookup yields CDR1 SEHNR and CDR2 FQNEAQ (reference sequence). The CDR3 covers 15 residues. The CDR3 loop is CASSPGHGWNTEAFF. For the CDR3, the DNA is TGTGCCAGCAGCCCCGGACACGGGTGGAACACTGAAGCTTTCTTT.

The table lists this clonotype with a few counts. The rearrangement links TRBV29-1 to TRBJ2-5; TRBD1 is a possible D gene (6 bases). CDR3 length: 12 amino acids. Germline values: CDR1 SQVTM, CDR2 ANQGSEA. V was pared by 5 bases and J by 4 bases, with 11 bases between. Here the CDR3 DNA reads TGCAGCGTTCTCAGGGGTCCAGAGACCCAGTACTTC. Residues: CSVLRGPETQYF.